This TCR beta chain was obtained from a study of T-cell memory formation after mild COVID-19. The study's findings and limits: Among contracting clones, CD4+ were mainly CM/EM and CD8+ enriched in EMRA. Day 15 to 85 contractors were CD4/CD8 balanced; later expanders leaned CD4+.

The CDR3 is 16 amino acids. Germline values: CDR1 SGHDN, CDR2 FVKESK. Trimming cost V 1 base and J 4 bases; bases outside gene matches: 9. As regards this clonotype: Its specificity is unknown.

TCR alpha and TCR beta cDNA libraries carrying sample barcodes and UMIs came from 5'RACE with constant-segment primers. TCRdb redid the calling of the 5' RACE reads with MiXCR, one entry per CDR3 protein. This sample yields approximately 410,000 distinct CDR3 sequences, of which more than 20% are seen a single time; around 14% belongs to the top ten. The chain links TRBV14 to TRBJ1-2; 7 nucleotides line up with TRBD1. The sequenced material came from PBMCs or a T cell subset sorted from them (not recorded which). The clonotype originates from an adult woman who had mild COVID-19 (a few samples of this study predate the infection). Cell type and time point are not known. The CDR3 region is CASSQGWGTALYGYTF. CDR3 in DNA: TGTGCCAGCAGCCAAGGATGGGGGACAGCCCTCTATGGCTACACCTTC.